This T cell receptor beta chain was captured in a study of blood T cell repertoires in COVID-19. Whole-study context: PBMCs, B-cell-depleted T cells, or T cells provided the cDNA or gDNA that made up the material.

There are 14 residues in the CDR3. Germline loops: CDR1 SGDLS, CDR2 YYNGEE. Losses at the gene ends were 3 bases for V and 7 bases for J; bases not matched to a gene: 8. As originally analysed: Estimated nucleated cell counts came from reference gene primer amplification. Measured with immunoSEQ multiplex PCR; TCRdb has only the in-frame clones, and not every one. The D gene and trimming were derived from the DNA, and the V and J assignments and clone size from that table. The sample includes about 150,000 clones, 85% to 90% seen only once; the top ten take 2% to 2.5%. This sequence originates from a man in his fifties or sixties with active COVID-19. The chain joins TRBV9 to TRBJ1-1; 8 bases align to TRBD1. The sequenced sample was peripheral blood. The CDR3 region is CASSDHLDRDEAFF. CDR3 coding DNA: TGTGCCAGCAGCGACCACTTGGACAGGGATGAAGCTTTCTTT.